This T cell receptor (beta chain) was found in a study of shared clonotypes between healthy human individuals. General study results and limits: Shared clonotypes: 4.5% to 5% naive CD4, around 3.5% naive CD8, 2.3% memory CD4, over 0.3% memory CD8.

Naivety among CD8 cells was defined by CD45RO negativity and positive CCR7 selection, thereby excluding terminally differentiated effector memory CD45RA+ cells. Germline V gene sequence: CDR1 MNHEY, CDR2 SVGAGI. Trimming took 0 bases from V and 9 from J, leaving 9 bases between them. The CDR3 has 13 residues. TCRdb's copy holds only in-frame clones and misses some; the assay was immunoSEQ multiplex PCR. The sample carries about 2,200,000 clones, 85% to 95% recorded once. Comments on this clone: The antigen remains undetermined.

The TCR sequence derives from a young man in good health. Some clones in this sample may be carry-over from other donors' samples. The rearrangement uses TRBV6-5 and TRBJ2-4, with D unresolved. The sequencing sample was made of naive CD8+ T cells from PBMCs. The CDR3 protein is CASSYSSVGIQYF. CDR3 DNA: TGTGCCAGCAGTTACTCGTCGGTGGGCATTCAGTACTTC.